Listed below are T cell receptor beta chains from one sample, sequenced in a study of cytomegalovirus exposure and HLA in healthy donors. Only in-frame clones appear in the TCRdb table, and some are missing; sequencing was by immunoSEQ multiplex PCR. Of 99,000 or so clones in the sample, 60% to 80% were seen once. Sequenced: PBMCs. The receptors were gathered from a man in his sixties in good health and CMV-seropositive. CDR3s include the opening cysteine and the closing phenylalanine or tryptophan. A D gene is named only where the DNA matches it firmly. Some rows have no size entry. The others give once, few or many, or a class for an expanded clone.

size: .; V: TRBV2; J: TRBJ2-1; D: TRBD2; CDR3: CASRRGLARGNEQFF; DNA: TGTGCCAGCAGAAGGGGACTAGCTCGGGGCAATGAGCAGTTCTTC
size: .; V: TRBV7-2; J: TRBJ1-1; D: TRBD1; CDR3: CASSKGQGNTEAFF; DNA: TGTGCCAGCAGCAAGGGACAGGGGAACACTGAAGCTTTCTTT
size: .; V: TRBV2; J: TRBJ1-3; D: .; CDR3: CASSEQTTGNTIYF; DNA: TGTGCCAGCAGTGAGCAGACAACTGGAAACACCATATATTTT
size: .; V: TRBV7-8; J: TRBJ1-5; D: TRBD1; CDR3: CASSLHRGLNQPQHF; DNA: TGTGCCAGCAGCTTACACAGGGGGTTGAATCAGCCCCAGCATTTT
size: .; V: TRBV9; J: TRBJ2-5; D: .; CDR3: CASSAAQYQETQYF; DNA: TGTGCCAGCAGCGCCGCCCAGTACCAAGAGACCCAGTACTTC
size: .; V: TRBV6-1; J: TRBJ1-1; D: .; CDR3: CASSWEGHTEAFF; DNA: TGTGCCAGCAGTTGGGAGGGACACACTGAAGCTTTCTTT
size: .; V: TRBV21-1; J: TRBJ2-1; D: .; CDR3: CASSSGGTRDEQFF; DNA: TGTGCCAGCAGCTCAGGGGGGACTAGGGACGAGCAGTTCTTC
size: .; V: TRBV27; J: TRBJ2-7; D: .; CDR3: CASSKTGRGVYEQYF; DNA: TGTGCCAGCAGTAAGACCGGGCGGGGAGTCTACGAGCAGTACTTC
size: once; V: TRBV5-1; J: TRBJ2-7; D: .; CDR3: CATAPALDSSYEQYF; DNA: TGCGCCACGGCCCCGGCGTTGGACAGTTCCTACGAGCAGTACTTC
size: once; V: TRBV9; J: TRBJ2-3; D: TRBD2; CDR3: CASNLAGGPSTDTQYF; DNA: TGTGCCAGCAACCTAGCGGGGGGTCCTAGCACAGATACGCAGTATTTT
size: .; V: TRBV28; J: TRBJ2-3; D: .; CDR3: CASSLYEGATSSTDTQYF; DNA: TGTGCCAGCAGTTTATATGAAGGGGCCACCTCTAGCACAGATACGCAGTATTTT
size: .; V: TRBV4-2; J: TRBJ1-4; D: .; CDR3: CASSQDRGWRKLFF; DNA: TGTGCCAGCAGCCAAGATAGAGGATGGCGAAAACTGTTTTTT
size: .; V: TRBV5-1; J: TRBJ1-4; D: TRBD1; CDR3: CASSPQGAQEKLFF; DNA: TGCGCCAGCAGCCCACAGGGGGCTCAGGAAAAACTGTTTTTT
size: .; V: TRBV9; J: TRBJ2-1; D: TRBD1; CDR3: CASRPPGQGEHEQFF; DNA: TGTGCCAGCAGGCCTCCAGGACAGGGGGAACATGAGCAGTTCTTC
size: once; V: TRBV2; J: TRBJ2-7; D: .; CDR3: CASSEALGGYEQYF; DNA: TGTGCCAGCAGTGAAGCGCTTGGCGGCTACGAGCAGTACTTC
size: .; V: TRBV6-1; J: TRBJ1-6; D: .; CDR3: CASSAPGQSSYNSPLHF; DNA: TGTGCCAGCAGTGCCCCGGGACAAAGCTCCTATAATTCACCCCTCCACTTT
size: .; V: TRBV11-2; J: TRBJ2-5; D: TRBD2; CDR3: CASSPKGGSIQETQYF; DNA: TGTGCCAGCAGCCCGAAGGGCGGGAGTATACAAGAGACCCAGTACTTC
size: .; V: TRBV2; J: TRBJ2-3; D: TRBD2; CDR3: CASSGLAGGRWGPTDTQYF; DNA: TGTGCCAGCAGTGGACTAGCGGGGGGGAGGTGGGGACCCACAGATACGCAGTATTTT
size: .; V: TRBV25-1; J: TRBJ1-1; D: TRBD1; CDR3: CASGSSDRGTTNTEAFF; DNA: TGTGCCAGCGGGTCGAGCGACAGGGGAACCACGAACACTGAAGCTTTCTTT
size: .; V: TRBV28; J: TRBJ1-1; D: TRBD1; CDR3: CASSRGGQGSRGEAFF; DNA: TGTGCCAGCAGCCGGGGGGGACAGGGGTCCCGAGGGGAAGCTTTCTTT
size: .; V: TRBV21-1; J: TRBJ2-7; D: .; CDR3: CASSKWVRGQGADEQYF; DNA: TGTGCCAGCAGCAAATGGGTCCGCGGACAGGGGGCCGACGAGCAGTACTTC
size: .; V: TRBV7-9; J: TRBJ2-3; D: .; CDR3: CASSLVRGVGTQYF; DNA: TGTGCCAGCAGCTTAGTCAGGGGAGTGGGTACGCAGTATTTT
size: few; V: TRBV5-4; J: TRBJ2-1; D: TRBD2; CDR3: CASSFSGGSYNEQFF; DNA: TGTGCCAGCAGCTTTAGCGGGGGCTCCTACAATGAGCAGTTCTTC
size: .; V: TRBV19; J: TRBJ2-5; D: TRBD1; CDR3: CATRDRGGRETQYF; DNA: TGTGCCACCCGGGACAGGGGAGGACGAGAGACCCAGTACTTC
size: .; V: TRBV6-4; J: TRBJ2-5; D: .; CDR3: CALIPGREETQYF; DNA: TGTGCCCTCATCCCGGGTCGTGAAGAGACCCAGTACTTC
size: .; V: TRBV7-2; J: TRBJ1-1; D: .; CDR3: CASSFRVPEAFF; DNA: TGTGCCAGCAGCTTCAGGGTGCCTGAAGCTTTCTTT
size: .; V: TRBV9; J: TRBJ2-5; D: TRBD2; CDR3: CASTPGGSGGARETQYF; DNA: TGTGCCAGCACCCCTGGGGGGAGCGGGGGGGCCCGTGAGACCCAGTACTTC
size: .; V: TRBV19; J: TRBJ2-3; D: TRBD2; CDR3: CASSTSGGANTQYF; DNA: TGTGCCAGTAGTACTAGCGGGGGGGCCAATACGCAGTATTTT
size: once; V: TRBV7-2; J: TRBJ2-2; D: TRBD1; CDR3: CASSSGTGAAGELFF; DNA: TGTGCCAGCAGTTCCGGGACAGGGGCGGCCGGGGAGCTGTTTTTT
size: once; V: TRBV5-1; J: TRBJ2-5; D: .; CDR3: CASSLFSDEQYF; DNA: TGCGCCAGCAGCTTGTTTAGCGATGAGCAGTACTTC
size: .; V: TRBV5-1; J: TRBJ1-5; D: .; CDR3: CASSFGGDDQPQHF; DNA: TGCGCCAGCAGCTTCGGAGGCGACGATCAGCCCCAGCATTTT
size: .; V: TRBV6-5; J: TRBJ1-2; D: TRBD1; CDR3: CASSATGVRGYTF; DNA: TGTGCCAGCAGCGCTACAGGGGTCAGGGGCTACACCTTC
size: .; V: TRBV13; J: TRBJ1-4; D: .; CDR3: CASGQGAELFF; DNA: TGTGCCAGCGGTCAAGGGGCGGAACTGTTTTTT
size: .; V: TRBV5-1; J: TRBJ1-5; D: .; CDR3: CASSSDQPQHF; DNA: TGCGCCAGCAGCTCTGATCAGCCCCAGCATTTT
size: few; V: TRBV29-1; J: TRBJ1-1; D: TRBD1; CDR3: CSVGGQNEAFF; DNA: TGCAGCGTTGGGGGACAGAATGAAGCTTTCTTT
size: .; V: TRBV27; J: TRBJ1-1; D: .; CDR3: CASSRREQGDTEAFF; DNA: TGTGCCAGCAGTCGGAGAGAACAGGGAGACACTGAAGCTTTCTTT
size: .; V: TRBV10-3; J: TRBJ1-4; D: TRBD1; CDR3: CAIATGEGEKLFF; DNA: TGTGCCATCGCGACAGGGGAAGGCGAAAAACTGTTTTTT
size: .; V: TRBV11-3; J: TRBJ2-2; D: TRBD2; CDR3: CASRFSGETGELFF; DNA: TGTGCCAGCAGATTTAGCGGGGAGACCGGGGAGCTGTTTTTT
size: .; V: TRBV10-3; J: TRBJ1-2; D: .; CDR3: CAISQVIGGYTF; DNA: TGTGCCATCAGCCAGGTAATTGGTGGCTACACCTTC
size: .; V: TRBV28; J: TRBJ1-4; D: TRBD1; CDR3: CARSSETGGAREKLFF; DNA: TGTGCCCGCAGTTCTGAGACAGGGGGCGCAAGGGAAAAACTGTTTTTT
size: .; V: TRBV5-1; J: TRBJ1-2; D: .; CDR3: CASSLEPSNYGYTF; DNA: TGCGCCAGCAGCTTGGAGCCGTCTAACTATGGCTACACCTTC
size: .; V: TRBV6-5; J: TRBJ1-1; D: .; CDR3: CASSYSNSRDTEAFF; DNA: TGTGCCAGCAGTTACTCGAATAGCAGGGACACTGAAGCTTTCTTT
size: .; V: TRBV7-9; J: TRBJ2-5; D: TRBD2; CDR3: CASSLTSGGQETQYF; DNA: TGTGCCAGCAGCTTGACTAGCGGGGGACAAGAGACCCAGTACTTC
size: few; V: TRBV10-1; J: TRBJ2-2; D: .; CDR3: CASSVRNTGELFF; DNA: TGCGCCAGCAGTGTTAGGAACACCGGGGAGCTGTTTTTT
size: .; V: TRBV5-5; J: TRBJ1-6; D: .; CDR3: CASSFQGQGSPLHF; DNA: TGTGCCAGCAGCTTTCAGGGTCAGGGTTCACCCCTCCACTTT
size: .; V: TRBV19; J: TRBJ1-1; D: TRBD1; CDR3: CASSMTGIHTEAFF; DNA: TGTGCCAGTAGCATGACAGGGATACACACTGAAGCTTTCTTT
size: .; V: TRBV27; J: TRBJ1-2; D: .; CDR3: CASSPRGGWENYGYTF; DNA: TGTGCCAGCAGTCCCCGGGGAGGGTGGGAAAACTATGGCTACACCTTC
size: .; V: TRBV19; J: TRBJ2-7; D: TRBD1; CDR3: CASSRDRATYEQYF; DNA: TGTGCCAGTAGTAGGGACAGAGCTACCTACGAGCAGTACTTC
size: .; V: TRBV25-1; J: TRBJ1-2; D: .; CDR3: CASSDIREGLYGYTF; DNA: TGTGCCAGCAGTGACATCAGGGAAGGTCTCTATGGCTACACCTTC
size: .; V: TRBV4-2; J: TRBJ2-3; D: TRBD2; CDR3: CASSQDIVAGATDTQYF; DNA: TGTGCCAGCAGCCAAGATATCGTAGCGGGTGCCACAGATACGCAGTATTTT
size: few; V: TRBV2; J: TRBJ1-2; D: TRBD1; CDR3: CAGAGTGEYRAGYTF; DNA: TGTGCCGGGGCTGGGACAGGGGAGTATAGGGCTGGCTACACCTTC
size: .; V: TRBV4-1; J: TRBJ2-7; D: .; CDR3: CASSQDNEQYF; DNA: TGCGCCAGCAGCCAAGATAACGAGCAGTACTTC
size: .; V: TRBV28; J: TRBJ1-2; D: TRBD1; CDR3: CASRGGSYGYTF; DNA: TGTGCCAGCCGAGGGGGCAGCTATGGCTACACCTTC
size: .; V: TRBV11-3; J: TRBJ2-1; D: .; CDR3: CASSFGGLGDEQFF; DNA: TGTGCCAGCAGCTTTGGCGGTCTAGGTGATGAGCAGTTCTTC